The following is a T cell receptor beta chain sequence with its context. Its antigen remains unknown. These data are taken from a study of siplizumab effects on memory and regulatory T cells. Study outcomes and limitations: Significantly reduced by siplizumab was the cumulative frequency of alloreactive sequences, namely those traceable to unstimulated CD4+ memory cells. The authors could not assign a naive or memory phenotype to roughly 75-95% of proliferating CD4+ or CD8+ clones. A mean of around 65% of mappable alloreactive CD4+ clones were Treg-derived with siplizumab, compared with about 30% in controls.

This table comes from immunoSEQ multiplex PCR, and its TCRdb copy is limited to in-frame clones, with some not included. The table records more than 95,000 clones, roughly 94% of them present only once. The sample comprised non-Treg CD4+ T cells sorted from blood. This clonotype was sampled from a human donor in good health.

CDR3 region: CASQDTRHSPLHF. The DNA of the CDR3 is TGTGCCAGCCAGGATACCAGGCATTCACCCCTCCACTTT. The chain links TRBV5-6 to TRBJ1-6; D gene unclear. CDR3 length: 13 residues. Germline CDR1 reads SGHDT; CDR2 reads YYEEEE. Between the trimmed V and J ends, which lost 7 bases and 8 bases, there was a span of 13 bases. Together with reference TRBV5-6 and TRBJ1-6, the CDR3 gives the full variable domain: DAGVTQSPTHLIKTRGQQVTLRCSPKSGHDTVSWYQQALGQGPQFIFQYYEEEERQRGNFPDRFSGHQFPNYSSELNVNALLLGDSALYLCASQDTRHSPLHFGNGTRLTVT.